This T cell receptor beta chain was retrieved from a study of blood T cells in healthy people across ages. As to this clonotype: This may come from a read error, since a much larger clone is one base off.

Each donor gave roughly 10 milliliters of peripheral blood. The CDR3 is 14 amino acids. CDR1 is SGHTA and CDR2 is FQGNSA in the germline V gene. With a J-beta primer mix and a sample-barcoded 5' primer, a second PCR ran about 7 to 11 cycles. Every cDNA molecule carried a tag from a template-switch adaptor bearing 12 random nucleotides. TCRdb processed the 5' RACE reads anew with MiXCR; each CDR3 protein has one entry. The data show about 650,000 distinct CDR3 sequences, with roughly half seen just once and roughly 14% held by the top ten. The sequence was collected from a woman of 80 years or more in good health. The sequencing input was blood. The chain carries TRBV7-2 and TRBJ1-4, with 8 bases matching TRBD1. DNA of the CDR3: TGTGCCAGCAACTTAGCAGGGGGCCTCGGAAAACTGTTTTTT. Protein: CASNLAGGLGKLFF.